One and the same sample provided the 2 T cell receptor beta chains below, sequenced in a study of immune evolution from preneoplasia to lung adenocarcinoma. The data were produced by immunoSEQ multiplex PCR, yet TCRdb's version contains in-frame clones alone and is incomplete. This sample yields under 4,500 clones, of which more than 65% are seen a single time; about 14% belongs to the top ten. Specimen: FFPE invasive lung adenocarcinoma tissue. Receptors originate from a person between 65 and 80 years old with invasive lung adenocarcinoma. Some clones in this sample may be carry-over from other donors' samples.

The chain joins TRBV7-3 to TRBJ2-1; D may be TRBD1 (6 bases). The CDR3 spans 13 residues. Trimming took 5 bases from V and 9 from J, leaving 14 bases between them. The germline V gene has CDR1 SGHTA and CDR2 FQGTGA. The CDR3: CASSLNRDGEQFF. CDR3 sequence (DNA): TGTGCCAGCAGCCTCAACAGGGATGGTGAGCAGTTCTTC.

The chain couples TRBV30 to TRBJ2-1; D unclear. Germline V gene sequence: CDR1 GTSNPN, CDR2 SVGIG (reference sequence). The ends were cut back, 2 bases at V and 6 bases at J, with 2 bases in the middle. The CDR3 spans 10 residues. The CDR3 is CAWSSNEQFF. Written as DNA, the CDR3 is TGTGCCTGGAGTAGCAATGAGCAGTTCTTC. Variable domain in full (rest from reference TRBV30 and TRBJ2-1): SQTIHQWPATLVQPVGSPLSLECTVEGTSNPNLYWYRQAAGRGLQLLFYSVGIGQISSEVPQNLSASRPQDRQFILSSKKLLLSDSGFYLCAWSSNEQFFGPGTRLTVL.